These 14 T cell receptor beta chains came from one sample sequenced in a study of siplizumab effects on memory and regulatory T cells. Profiling relied on immunoSEQ multiplex PCR, and the TCRdb table lists in-frame clones only, not all of them. Seen here are about 82,000 clones, roughly 87% observed once, and the top ten hold around 1.6%. The sequenced material came from Tregs sorted from blood. These TCRs come from a human donor in good health.

This chain joins TRBV2 and TRBJ1-2, with D possibly matching TRBD1 (5 bases). Trimming shortened V by 5 bases and J by 5 bases, and 15 bases separated the two germline ends. Germline-derived CDR1 and CDR2 are SNHLY and FYNNEI. The length of the CDR3 is 14 residues. The CDR3: CASSIEQESYGYTF. Here the CDR3 DNA reads TGTGCCAGCAGTATCGAACAGGAATCATATGGCTACACCTTC. Filled out from reference TRBV2 and TRBJ1-2, the complete variable domain reads EPEVTQTPSHQVTQMGQEVILRCVPISNHLYFYWYRQILGQKVEFLVSFYNNEISEKSEIFDDQFSVERPDGSNFTLKIRSTKLEDSAMYFCASSIEQESYGYTFGSGTRLTVV.

The chain links TRBV10-2 to TRBJ1-5; 7 bases line up with TRBD1. There are 13 residues in the CDR3. CDR1 and CDR2 (germline): WSHSY, SAAADI. The trim removed 4 bases at V and 4 bases at J, leaving 1 base unmatched. In nucleotides, the CDR3 is TGCGCCAGCAGTGGACAGGGAAATCAGCCCCAGCATTTT. Translating gives CASSGQGNQPQHF.

The chain joins TRBV11-2 to TRBJ2-2; D might be TRBD2 (6 bases). Germline loops: CDR1 SGHAT, CDR2 FQNNGV. V dropped 1 base and J dropped 1 base, with 13 bases sitting between them. CDR3 length: 17 amino acids. CDR3 loop: CASSLVNRDWNTGELFF. CDR3 sequence (DNA): TGTGCCAGCAGCTTAGTTAACCGGGACTGGAACACCGGGGAGCTGTTTTTT.

The chain employs TRBV4-2 and TRBJ2-3; 8 bases map to TRBD2. This CDR3 comprises 15 residues. Germline V gene data show CDR1 as LGHNA and CDR2 as YNFKEQ. With V trimmed by 0 bases and J by 6 bases, 5 bases remained unmatched. CDR3 in DNA: TGTGCCAGCAGCCAAGAAGGGGCTAGCGGGGATACGCAGTATTTT. Its translation: CASSQEGASGDTQYF.

V usage is TRBV10-3 and J usage is TRBJ1-1, with D possibly TRBD1 on 6 matching bases. Germline V CDR1 and CDR2: ENHRY, SYGVKD. The CDR3 sequence is 15 residues long. Trimming pared 0 bases from V and 1 base from J, leaving 9 bases between. In DNA form, the CDR3 reads TGTGCCATCAGTGAGTCGGACAGACCGAACACTGAAGCTTTCTTT. Its translation is CAISESDRPNTEAFF.

This chain joins TRBV5-1 and TRBJ1-1; D uncertain. The V end was cut by 0 bases, the J end by 6 bases, with 6 bases between. Per the germline V gene, CDR1 is SGHRS and CDR2 is YFSETQ. The CDR3 length is 12 residues. For the CDR3, the DNA is TGCGCCAGCAGCTTGGGGCCCGCTGAAGCTTTCTTT. Translation gives CASSLGPAEAFF. Full variable domain (rest looked up from reference TRBV5-1 and TRBJ1-1): KAGVTQTPRYLIKTRGQQVTLSCSPISGHRSVSWYQQTPGQGLQFLFEYFSETQRNKGNFPGRFSGRQFSNSRSEMNVSTLELGDSALYLCASSLGPAEAFFGQGTRLTVV.

The chain has TRBV15 and TRBJ2-5; 9 bases map to TRBD1. This CDR3 spans 16 amino acids. Trimming at V came to 3 bases and at J to 5 bases, leaving 10 bases not matched to a gene. Looked up from germline, CDR1 is LNHNV and CDR2 is YYDKDF (reference sequence). CDR3 in amino acids: CATSRETGTGWETQYF. The DNA of the CDR3 is TGTGCCACCAGCAGGGAGACCGGGACAGGGTGGGAGACCCAGTACTTC.

The V gene is TRBV25-1, the J gene TRBJ2-5, with no clear D. V shed 5 bases and J shed 2 bases, with 9 bases lying between them. This CDR3 has 13 residues. CDR1 and CDR2 from the germline V gene are MGHDK and SYGVNS. The CDR3 is CASSMPDQETQYF. The CDR3 DNA sequence: TGTGCCAGCAGTATGCCGGATCAAGAGACCCAGTACTTC.

This clone was detected a few times. CDR3 sequence: CASSLRSGQPQHF. The DNA of the CDR3 is TGTGCCAGCAGCTTACGATCTGGTCAGCCCCAGCATTTT. The chain recombines TRBV11-2 with TRBJ1-5; D unclear. Trimming shortened V by 2 bases and J by 6 bases, and 8 bases separated the two germline ends. The CDR3 has 13 residues. Germline lookup yields CDR1 SGHAT and CDR2 FQNNGV.

The V gene is TRBV19, the J gene TRBJ1-2, with 12 positions matching TRBD1. The germline CDR1 and CDR2 sequences are LNHDA and SQIVND (reference sequence). After removal of 10 bases from V and 7 bases from J, the junction contained 4 bases not matched to a gene. There are 12 residues in the CDR3. The CDR3: CATGTGGSGYTF. CDR3 nucleotides: TGTGCCACCGGGACAGGGGGCTCTGGCTACACCTTC. Full variable domain (remainder filled in from reference TRBV19 and TRBJ1-2): DGGITQSPKYLFRKEGQNVTLSCEQNLNHDAMYWYRQDPGQGLRLIYYSQIVNDFQKGDIAEGYSVSREKKESFPLTVTSAQKNPTAFYLCATGTGGSGYTFGSGTRLTVV.

This rearrangement joins TRBV7-9 to TRBJ2-4; no firm D call. The germline CDR1 and CDR2 sequences are SEHNR and FQNEAQ (reference sequence). The CDR3 contains 15 residues. With 0 bases removed from V and 2 bases from J, the gap between germline ends came to 8 bases. The chain's CDR3 is CASSLAVVTKNIQYF. CDR3 nucleotides: TGTGCCAGCAGCTTAGCCGTAGTAACCAAAAACATTCAGTACTTC.

Written as DNA, the CDR3 is TGTGCCAGCCGCCCCTTAGCGGGGGGCCCCGTAGTATGGGATACGCAGTATTTT. It translates to CASRPLAGGPVVWDTQYF. This chain uses TRBV18 with TRBJ2-3; 10 bases line up with TRBD2. Germline CDR1 and CDR2: KGHSH and LQKENI. The CDR3 runs 18 residues. V shed 8 bases and J 6 bases; nucleotides not matched to a gene: 20.

The CDR3 nucleotides are TGTGCCAGCAGCTTGACAGGGGGCAACACCGGGGAGCTGTTTTTT. Translating gives CASSLTGGNTGELFF. The chain links TRBV7-3 to TRBJ2-2; 10 bases align to TRBD1. V gave up 3 bases and J gave up 2 bases; unmatched junction bases: 0. The CDR3 runs to 15 residues. Germline CDR1 reads SGHTA; CDR2 reads FQGTGA.

The chain carries TRBV7-6 and TRBJ2-3, with 9 bases that match TRBD2. There are 12 residues in the CDR3. V lost 3 bases, J lost 11 bases, and 3 bases stayed unmatched. Germline CDR1 is SGHVS and CDR2 is FNYEAQ. CDR3 nucleotide sequence: TGTGCCAGCAGCTTTAGCGGGGGTGGGCAGTATTTT. This gives the protein CASSFSGGGQYF. Full variable domain (remainder filled in from reference TRBV7-6 and TRBJ2-3): GAGVSQSPRYKVTKRGQDVALRCDPISGHVSLYWYRQALGQGPEFLTYFNYEAQQDKSGLPNDRFSAERPEGSISTLTIQRTEQRDSAMYRCASSFSGGGQYFGPGTRLTVL.